This entry concerns a single T cell receptor (beta chain). The antigen it binds to is not known. Base qualities are not at hand, and no much larger clone is one base apart. One collaborating source in Seattle enrolled patients while the patients were actively infected and followed the patients over time throughout the course of disease. The collaborating institutions used their own protocols to collect whole blood in K2EDTA tubes. For TCRbeta analysis, collaborators shipped samples as frozen whole blood, isolated PBMCs, or DNA extracted from either of those sample types. After removal of 5 bases from V and 4 bases from J, the junction retains 3 bases not matched to a gene. The CDR3 measures 13 amino acids from cysteine to phenylalanine. Here the CDR3 DNA is all that survives: 39 bases in frame from base 1. The germline V gene (reference sequence) gives CDR1 as LNHDA and CDR2 as SQIVND. The sample belongs to a study of blood T cell repertoires in COVID-19 (dated by TCRdb to 2018 to 2020). With regard to the full study: Samples covering the acute and convalescent phases of COVID-19 were provided by collaborators in the United States, Italy and Spain. Samples were obtained from the ongoing ImmuneRACE study (first 160 participants) and from approximately 1,200 subjects provided by 6 global collaborators. Where HLA class I and class II types were available, the types were taken from metadata supplied by the sample provider, not from assay-based typing. A de-identified subject ID, COVID-19 status, age in years and sex were almost always included in the sample metadata. The prospective study material was composed of cDNA or gDNA derived from T cells, B-cell-depleted T cells, or PBMCs. The dataset comprised deeply sampled blood TCRbeta repertoires from subjects exposed to, actively infected with, or recovered from COVID-19. The repertoires were released in a freely available public database meant as a resource for research on the immune response to SARS-CoV-2.

Paper-wide results and their limitations: How much clinical and demographic metadata was included differed by source and by participant, and the metadata was provided uncurated.

The immunoSEQ Assay, a bias-controlled multiplex PCR, was used to amplify TCRbeta CDR3 regions from genomic DNA. For the original study's pipeline: Nucleated cell counts per sample were estimated from amplification of reference gene primers within the assay. Sequence reads were collapsed and filtered to measure the absolute abundance of every unique TCRbeta CDR3 rearrangement. For each sample, productive Simpson clonality was calculated by taking the square root of Simpson's diversity index across productive rearrangements. Sourced from immuneACCESS, this table was stored by TCRdb with only in-frame sequences that have V and J called. A share of the clones is absent; for the studies checked, an unresolved V gene accounts for under half, and the remainder has no known explanation. The DNA was the basis for D and trimming; V, J and clone size are from that table. Counted in this sample were a few hundred thousand clones; more than 75% of them appeared once. Jointly, the top ten make up 10% of the sample.

The sequence joins TRBV19 to TRBJ1-2; the junction holds 8 bases that match TRBD1. Sequenced: peripheral blood. The origin of this receptor is a woman aged 30 to 39 with COVID-19, enrolled during active disease. At the DNA level, the sequence is TGTGCCAGTAGTCGGACAGGGACCTATGGCTACACCTTC. Its amino acids are CASSRTGTYGYTF.